This T cell receptor beta chain was identified during a study of cytomegalovirus exposure and HLA in healthy donors. Points on this clone: Its antigen is not known.

CDR3 size: 12 residues. J was trimmed by 3 bases and V by 8 bases; bases with no gene match: 1. Germline V gene data show CDR1 as MNHEY and CDR2 as SVGAGI. The data were produced by immunoSEQ multiplex PCR, yet TCRdb's version contains in-frame clones alone and is incomplete. The sample holds about 360,000 clones; roughly 90% are singletons and the top ten take 0.83%. Study findings and constraints: In vitro confirmation showed three CMV-associated chains to be CMV antigen specific. The investigators catalogued 150 to 200 TCR beta chains as cytomegalovirus-associated.

The chain couples TRBV6-5 to TRBJ2-7; 10 positions agree with TRBD2. The receptor comes from a woman aged 18-35 years in good health and CMV-seronegative. Sequencing used PBMCs. In nucleotides, the CDR3 is TGTGCCAGCCGGACTAGCGGCTACGAGCAGTACTTC. This gives the protein CASRTSGYEQYF.